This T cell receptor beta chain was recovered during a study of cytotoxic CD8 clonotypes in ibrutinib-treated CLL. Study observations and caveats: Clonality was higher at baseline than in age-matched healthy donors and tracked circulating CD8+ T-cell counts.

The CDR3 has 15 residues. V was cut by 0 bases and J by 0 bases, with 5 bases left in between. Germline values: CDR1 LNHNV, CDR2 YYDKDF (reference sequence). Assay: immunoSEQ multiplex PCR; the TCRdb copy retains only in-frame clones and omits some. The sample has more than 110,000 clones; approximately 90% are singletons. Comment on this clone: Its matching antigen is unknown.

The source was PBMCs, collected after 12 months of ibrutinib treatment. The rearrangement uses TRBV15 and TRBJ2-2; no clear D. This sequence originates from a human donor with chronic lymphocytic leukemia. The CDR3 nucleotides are TGTGCCACCAGCAGAGATAGGGCGAACACCGGGGAGCTGTTTTTT. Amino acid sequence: CATSRDRANTGELFF.